This T cell receptor beta chain is from a study of cytomegalovirus exposure and HLA in healthy donors. Concerning this clone: Its antigen remains unknown.

General study findings and limits: According to the study, some 160 TCR beta chains were cytomegalovirus-associated. TCR beta V segments were, for the most part, productive about 87% or about 30% of the time in an earlier analysis. According to a later analysis, donors in an Asian-associated ancestry cluster reportedly had fewer N-insertions than the approximately 670-donor mean.

The PCR was carried out with 60 Vbeta primers and 13 Jbeta primers. Clones were read by immunoSEQ multiplex PCR, and TCRdb kept only the in-frame ones, dropping some. The data hold 150,000 to 200,000 clones, with under 90% observed a single time. With V trimmed by 1 base and J by 3 bases, 9 bases remained unmatched. CDR1 and CDR2 from the germline V gene are SGHTA and FQGNSA. The CDR3 spans 16 residues. The sequence was obtained from a man between 18 and 29 years old in good health and CMV-seronegative. Sample: PBMCs. The V call is TRBV7-2, the J call TRBJ2-7, with 7 nucleotides matching TRBD2. DNA of the CDR3: TGTGCCAGCAGCTTAGTCCCTGCGGGAGTCATCTACGAGCAGTACTTC. Translated: CASSLVPAGVIYEQYF.